The T cell receptor (beta chain) described here comes from a study of human T cells and chemical hapten exposure. This clonotype was counted ten times or more. The CDR3 extends over 14 amino acids. Germline loops: CDR1 SNHLY, CDR2 FYNNEI. Trimming cost V 5 bases and J 5 bases, with 15 bases left between them. The time point is: patch test 2, 6 weeks after DPC sensitization. The treatment is: therapeutic diphenylcyclopropenone sensitization with weekly scalp DPC. Blood sampling preceded each patch test application. TCRdb independently ran MiXCR on the RACE reads; one entry per CDR3 protein. The sample lists 330,000 or so distinct CDR3 sequences; about 6% were seen once.

The receptor was derived from a woman under 30 with alopecia areata. Some clones in this sample may be carry-over from other donors' samples. The chain carries TRBV2 and TRBJ1-1, with D possibly being TRBD1 (5 bases). The sequenced sample was whole blood, obtained in connection with sensitization to the hapten diphenylcyclopropenone (DPC). Written as DNA, the CDR3 is TGTGCCAGCAGTTGGTTAGGGGTGGGGACTGAAGCTTTCTTT. It yields the protein CASSWLGVGTEAFF. Drawing the rest from reference TRBV2 and TRBJ1-1, the complete variable domain is EPEVTQTPSHQVTQMGQEVILRCVPISNHLYFYWYRQILGQKVEFLVSFYNNEISEKSEIFDDQFSVERPDGSNFTLKIRSTKLEDSAMYFCASSWLGVGTEAFFGQGTRLTVV.